This TCR beta chain was sequenced for a study of blood T cell repertoires in COVID-19. Study-level information: Samples taken during acute and convalescent COVID-19 were collected in the United States, Italy and Spain. T cells, B-cell-depleted T cells, or PBMCs provided the cDNA or gDNA that served as material.

Authors' processing steps: Amplification with reference gene primers provided the estimates of nucleated cell counts. The protocol was immunoSEQ multiplex PCR, while the TCRdb copy is restricted to in-frame clones and leaves out a portion. V and J calls and clone size follow that table, whereas D and trimming were derived from the DNA. The table includes 47,000 or so clones, 65% to 90% detected once. The ends lost 2 bases at V and 5 bases at J; junction bases unmatched: 11. There are 16 residues in the CDR3. Germline CDR1 reads MNHNS; CDR2 reads SASEGT. J is TRBJ2-5 and V is TRBV6-1; 7 nucleotides match TRBD2. The clonotype originates from a woman aged 55-69 years with acute or convalescent COVID-19. Sequences were obtained from peripheral blood. This CDR3 reads CASSESIAGRRETQYF. CDR3 coding DNA: TGTGCCAGCAGTGAAAGTATAGCGGGTAGAAGGGAGACCCAGTACTTC.